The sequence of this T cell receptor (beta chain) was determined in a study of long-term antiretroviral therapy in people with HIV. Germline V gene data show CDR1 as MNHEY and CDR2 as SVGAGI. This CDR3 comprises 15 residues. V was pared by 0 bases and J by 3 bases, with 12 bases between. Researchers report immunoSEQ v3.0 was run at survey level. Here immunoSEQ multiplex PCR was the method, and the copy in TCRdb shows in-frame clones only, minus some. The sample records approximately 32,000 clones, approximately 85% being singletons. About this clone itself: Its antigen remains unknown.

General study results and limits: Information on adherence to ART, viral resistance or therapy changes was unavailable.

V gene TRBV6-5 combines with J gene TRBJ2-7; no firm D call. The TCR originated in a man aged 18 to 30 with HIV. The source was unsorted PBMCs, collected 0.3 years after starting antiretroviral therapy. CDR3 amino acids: CASSYSRGSGYEQYF. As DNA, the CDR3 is TGTGCCAGCAGTTACTCTCGCGGCTCGGGCTACGAGCAGTACTTC.